This is a list of T cell receptor beta chains from one sample in a study of blood T cells in healthy people across ages. TCRdb itself ran the 5' RACE reads through MiXCR, one entry per CDR3 protein. The sample contains 850,000 to 950,000 distinct CDR3 sequences, under 30% of which appear only once. The source material was blood. The receptor set was obtained from a woman older than 75 in good health. Both conserved end residues are part of each CDR3. The order of the fields is V gene, D gene, clone size, J gene, CDR3 protein, CDR3 DNA. A D gene is named only where the DNA matches it firmly. Some rows have no size entry. The others give once, few or many, or a class for an expanded clone.

>TRBV5-1|.|many|TRBJ1-1
CASSLIPGGPTSNTEAFF
TGCGCCAGCAGCTTGATCCCGGGGGGTCCCACTTCCAACACTGAAGCTTTCTTT
>TRBV20-1|TRBD1|few|TRBJ2-7
CCAALGGTGAYEQYF
TGCTGTGCCGCGCTGGGGGGGACAGGGGCATACGAGCAGTACTTC
>TRBV7-9|.|.|TRBJ1-4
CASSPSGGTNEKLFF
TGTGCCAGCAGCCCCTCCGGAGGGACTAATGAAAAACTGTTTTTT
>TRBV7-2|.|once|TRBJ1-3
CASSFQPGGGNTIYF
TGTGCCAGCAGCTTCCAGCCTGGTGGCGGAAACACCATATATTTT
>TRBV30|.|many|TRBJ2-6
CAWSPGGLVSGANVLTF
TGTGCCTGGAGTCCCGGGGGATTAGTTTCTGGGGCCAACGTCCTGACTTTC
>TRBV28|.|many|TRBJ2-1
CASSLPNSRRGFF
TGTGCCAGCAGTTTACCCAACAGTCGCAGGGGGTTCTTC
>TRBV7-9|TRBD2|many|TRBJ2-1
CASSRRLAIGNEQFF
TGTGCCAGCAGCCGACGACTAGCAATAGGCAATGAGCAGTTCTTC
>TRBV5-1|TRBD2|few|TRBJ2-5
CASSRWGGETQYF
TGCGCCAGCAGTAGGTGGGGAGGGGAGACCCAGTACTTC
>TRBV27|.|few|TRBJ1-1
CASSSGGYNTEAFF
TGTGCCAGCAGTTCCGGGGGGTATAACACTGAAGCTTTCTTT
>TRBV11-2|.|.|TRBJ2-7
CASSPNRSYERYF
TGTGCCAGCAGCCCGAACAGATCCTACGAGCGGTACTTC
>TRBV2|.|few|TRBJ2-2
CASSEQGFGGELFF
TGTGCCAGCAGTGAACAAGGGTTTGGCGGGGAGCTGTTTTTT
>TRBV10-3|.|many|TRBJ1-2
CAISDVLGGYTF
TGTGCCATCAGTGATGTCCTAGGAGGCTACACCTTC
>TRBV20-1|.|.|TRBJ1-4
CSALSGTGRSGREKRFF
TGCAGTGCTCTATCGGGAACAGGGAGGAGTGGGAGAGAAAAACGGTTTTTT
>TRBV20-1|TRBD1|.|TRBJ1-2
CSARRDRGPGYGYTF
TGCAGTGCTAGAAGGGACAGGGGGCCTGGGTATGGCTACACCTTC
>TRBV12-3/TRBV12-4|TRBD1|.|TRBJ2-2
CASTRGQGAYTGELFF
TGTGCCAGCACCAGGGGACAGGGGGCCTACACCGGGGAGCTGTTTTTT
>TRBV20-1|.|.|TRBJ1-2
CSARDPGIGGYTF
TGCAGTGCTAGAGATCCCGGAATAGGTGGCTACACCTTC
>TRBV12-3/TRBV12-4|TRBD2|many|TRBJ2-3
CASSHDPGRGGRDTQYF
TGTGCCAGCAGCCACGATCCGGGGCGGGGGGGAAGAGATACGCAGTATTTT
>TRBV30|.|few|TRBJ1-2
CAWRRQEYYGYTF
TGTGCCTGGAGACGTCAGGAGTACTATGGCTACACCTTC